This record looks at one TCR beta chain sequence and its context. The antigen it binds to is not known. Per-base qualities were not stored, and no clone one base away is much larger. Library construction relied on the immunoSEQ multiplex PCR assay. A mixture of 60 forward primers for TCR Vbeta segments and 13 reverse primers for TCR Jbeta segments was used in the multiplex PCR. Amplification of the CDR3 region of rearranged TCR beta genes was performed with a multiplex PCR assay on genomic DNA. On the Illumina HiSeq System, the amplified TCR beta libraries were sequenced as 87-base-pair reads. The paper's data handling went like this. A later analysis counted tens of millions of unique TCR beta chains across the 670 or so repertoires, and roughly 10 million of these chains were shared by at least two donors. To remove PCR and sequencing errors, raw reads were error-corrected and collapsed into unique sequences using a nearest-neighbor algorithm that merged closely related sequences. Alignment of CDR3 sequences to IMGT reference sequences was used to assign V, D and J gene segments. For a sequence to be retained, at least a six-nucleotide match to both a V gene segment and a J gene segment was required. A rearrangement was called productive if the CDR3 had no stop codons and remained in frame with V and J, and every other rearrangement was called non-productive. CDR3 was defined by IMGT convention, running from the second conserved V-encoded cysteine to the conserved J-encoded phenylalanine. The earlier analysis of approximately 500 of the donors excluded sequences that lacked an unambiguous match to a single V gene segment. An earlier analysis of several hundred of the donors called V segments functional above 56.7% productive rearrangements and segregating when the between-donor standard deviation exceeded 5%. To diagnose cytomegalovirus status from the catalog of TCR beta chain sequences, a statistical classification framework was built. V and J gene assignment, in a later analysis, came from comparing TCR nucleotide sequences with IMGT/GENE-DB human TR gene sequences. The TCRdist pipeline was used in a later analysis to assign CDR3 sequences and most-parsimonious VDJ recombination scenarios. In a later analysis, each TCR beta chain was defined by its CDR3 amino acid sequence together with its V-gene family, and reads lacking a unique V-gene family were excluded. To address suspected cross-contamination and a sequencing artifact, a later analysis removed several hundred highly shared, low-generation-probability nucleotide sequences. In a later analysis, a clonal expansion index for each public chain was calculated from normalized within-repertoire ranks of inferred template counts. In a later analysis, generation probabilities were computed with a VDJ recombination model fitted to out-of-frame rearrangements, and the resulting probabilities were checked against IGoR. Hypergeometric tests were used in a later analysis to score TCR-TCR, TCR-HLA and TCR-CMV co-occurrence, with a repertoire-size bias correction applied to the TCR pairs. A later analysis estimated false discovery rates by permuting HLA or CMV assignments 20 times. In a later analysis, co-occurring TCRs were grouped using DBSCAN, and TCRdist sequence similarity was added for clustering within HLA-allele-positive subsets. For co-occurrence clustering, repertoires with fewer than 30,000 or more than 120,000 public chains were excluded, along with roughly five repertoires with anomalous nucleotide sharing. TCRdb holds this immuneACCESS table with in-frame rearrangements only. Some clones are missing; in checked studies, unresolved V genes explain under half, and the rest has no known cause. V, J and clone size reflect that table, while D and trimming were determined from the DNA. The sample yields approximately 200,000 clones; about 80% were counted once. The top ten hold approximately 2% of the sample.

The cohort was made up of 650 to 700 healthy bone marrow donors. All cohort members were sampled while nominally healthy, although unrecorded immune exposures were likely present. The donor tested CMV seronegative, placing the donor among the 350 to 400 seronegative members of the cohort. A peripheral blood sample was provided by each donor, and peripheral blood mononuclear cells were used for TCR beta sequencing. Genomic DNA extraction from the blood cell samples was performed with the Qiagen DNeasy Blood Extraction Kit. The record originates from a study of cytomegalovirus exposure and HLA in healthy donors (dated by TCRdb to about 2017). For the wider study: In an earlier analysis of 587 of the donors, 250 to 300 Gb of sequence data and 117 million unique TCR beta sequences from about 180 million T cells were reported. An early release covering some 640 HLA-typed donors comprised about 300 gigabases of sequencing data and around 80 million unique TCR sequences. Among the roughly 410 genotyped donors, around 81% belonged to the genetic ancestry cluster associated with self-reported Caucasian donors. The study aimed to test whether signatures of past pathogen exposure could be identified by cataloging public T cell receptors. The study profiled the T cell repertoires of hundreds of subjects by immunosequencing and related them to cytomegalovirus serostatus. A separate validation cohort of over 95 different subjects was used in addition to the roughly 700-subject first cohort. High-throughput TCR immunosequencing, statistical association of individual TCRs with disease status, and machine learning were combined to predict cytomegalovirus infection status. In a later analysis, previously published TCR beta repertoires from about 670 donors were re-analyzed and high-resolution HLA genotyping was added so that TCR occurrence patterns could be studied. In the later analysis, no new phenotypic data were used to find candidate immune exposures; instead, reliance was placed on TCR beta sequences and their occurrence across donors. An earlier analysis of around 580 of the donors used high-throughput TCR beta sequencing to judge whether each TCR beta V gene segment behaved as functional or pseudogenic. Donor age, sex, ethnicity and CMV serostatus were compiled together with the repertoire data. A later genetic analysis took genome-wide SNP genotypes for about three fifths of the 666 donors and used that subset as a discovery cohort. Every repertoire in the discovery cohort had been generated on one and the same sequencing platform. HLA typing covered class I and class II loci at four-digit resolution. The number of donors typed differed by locus, with about 620-630 for A, B, C, DRB1 and DQB1, more than 500 for DQA1, some 570 for DPA1, and some 440 for DPB1. Because of strong linkage in the cohort, roughly five DR-DQ haplotypes were treated as single units for association and clustering. Among some 400 genotyped donors of the cohort, an average of around 250,000 unique TCR beta nucleotide sequences was sequenced per donor, of which about 19% were non-productive.

Beyond this particular receptor, the publication reports: Immune exposure information for the cohort was limited to CMV serostatus. The authors suggested that the approach could potentially be extended to other disease states and immunological phenotypes. Because some donors lacked HLA typing at each locus, the association tests relied only on the typed subset. Most CMV-associated TCR beta chains appeared to be HLA-restricted in a later analysis, and the HLA associations seemed to be driven largely by CMV exposure. Correlated functional status among segregating V segments might be attributable to linkage disequilibrium, but an unknown experimental factor could not be ruled out. In a later analysis, HLA-associated TCR beta chains were found to be more clonally expanded and to have lower generation probabilities than equally common non-associated chains. In the study, 150 to 200 TCR beta chains were listed as associated with cytomegalovirus. According to a later analysis, parvovirus B19, influenza, CMV and Epstein-Barr virus appeared linked to several top co-occurrence clusters. Some IMGT-functional V segments, including TRBV6-2 and TRBV6-3, could not be distinguished by the 87-base-pair reads and were therefore excluded. The classifier was reported to diagnose cytomegalovirus status with high specificity and sensitivity in both the original and validation cohorts. An association between a missense DCLRE1C variant and V-gene and J-gene trimming of TCR beta chains was found in a later genetic analysis and replicated in an independent cohort. In vitro tests confirmed that a few of the cytomegalovirus-associated TCR beta chains recognize cytomegalovirus antigens. Broadly in line with IMGT annotations, most TCR beta V segments showed up in productive rearrangements about 87% or about 30% of the time in an earlier analysis of approximately 640 of the donors. Assigning TCR associations to individual alleles was difficult when HLA alleles, especially DR and DQ, strongly co-occurred. The earlier analysis of 587 of the donors excluded 15 to 20 rarely observed V segments, including chromosome 9 orphons, because counts were too low. A further reported finding was that TCR beta sequences accurately predicted the HLA-A and HLA-B alleles for most subjects in the first cohort. Roughly uniform sequencing depth across donors was assumed in presence/absence analyses, although this assumption may not hold. In a later analysis, the rate of TCR association differed among HLA loci, with DRB1 alleles having the most associated TCRs and HLA-C alleles having the fewest. A cluster of highly shared sequence variants was judged likely to represent a technical artifact of the sequencing pipeline. In this cohort, only TCR beta chains were sequenced, and detectable features were limited by the absence of alpha or paired-chain data. While some public TCRs were present in many individuals, most TCR sequences turned up only very rarely across donors. A later genetic analysis reported fewer N-insertions in productive TCRs among donors in an Asian-associated ancestry cluster than the approximately 700-donor mean. At a false discovery rate of 0.05, a later analysis linked under 20,000 TCR beta sequences to specific HLA alleles.

For CDR1 and CDR2, the germline V gene (reference sequence) lists LNHDA and SQIVND. Compared with germline, V lacks 0 bases and J lacks 6 bases; bases without a gene match: 8. Reading from cysteine to phenylalanine, the CDR3 counts 17 amino acids. The sequence is cut down to CDR3 DNA, 51 bases in frame from base 1. The sequencing input was PBMCs. Recombination joined TRBV19 with TRBJ2-3, with TRBD1 identical over 11 junction bases. The receptor was isolated from a man younger than 45 in good health and CMV-seronegative. The DNA sequence is given as TGTGCCAGTAGTATAGACGGGACAGGGGGAATGCTGGATACGCAGTATTTT. Translated, it gives CASSIDGTGGMLDTQYF.